The next 27 T cell receptor beta chains were all read from a single sample in a study of cytomegalovirus exposure and HLA in healthy donors. Primers: 60 Vbeta forward and 13 Jbeta reverse. Clones were read by immunoSEQ multiplex PCR, and TCRdb kept only the in-frame ones, dropping some. The table records around 180,000 clones, roughly 84% of them present only once. The sequenced sample consisted of PBMCs. The receptors originated from a girl aged 2 to 9 in good health and CMV-seropositive.

The chain combines TRBV15 with TRBJ2-7; 8 bases map to TRBD1. Germline values: CDR1 LNHNV, CDR2 YYDKDF (reference sequence). The J segment lost 5 bases and the V segment lost 4 bases, leaving 10 bases of the junction unmatched. The length of the CDR3 is 15 residues. In nucleotides, the CDR3 is TGTGCCACCAGCATTTTCCCCGGACAGGGTAACGAGCAGTACTTC. Amino acid sequence: CATSIFPGQGNEQYF.

This clone showed up just a few times. The genes are TRBV19 and TRBJ2-1; unclear D gene. Trimming removed 5 bases at V and 5 bases at J, with 10 bases between. CDR3 length: 13 amino acids. Germline assignment: CDR1 LNHDA and CDR2 SQIVND (reference sequence). The CDR3 DNA sequence: TGTGCCAGTAGTCCTTATTCCGACAATGAGCAGTTCTTC. It specifies CASSPYSDNEQFF.

This sequence joins TRBV7-2 and TRBJ2-1, with 9 bases aligning to TRBD2. The ends lost 4 bases at V and 9 bases at J; junction bases unmatched: 13. Germline V gene data show CDR1 as SGHTA and CDR2 as FQGNSA. The CDR3 has 16 amino acids. DNA of the CDR3: TGTGCCAGCAGCTCGGGGGGGCTAGCGGGACTTAGTGAGCAGTTCTTC. This codes for CASSSGGLAGLSEQFF. Based on the CDR3 plus reference TRBV7-2 and TRBJ2-1, the full variable domain is GAGVSQSPSNKVTEKGKDVELRCDPISGHTALYWYRQSLGQGLEFLIYFQGNSAPDKSGLPSDRFSAERTGGSVSTLTIQRTQQEDSAVYLCASSSGGLAGLSEQFFGPGTRLTVL.

The V gene is TRBV15, the J gene TRBJ2-1, with D possibly TRBD2 on 6 matching bases. The CDR3 has 16 amino acids. Trimming removed 1 base from V and 4 bases from J, with 14 bases in between. Germline loops: CDR1 LNHNV, CDR2 YYDKDF (reference sequence). CDR3 protein: CATSRVRGILYNEQFF. CDR3 in DNA: TGTGCCACCAGCAGAGTCCGGGGGATTTTATACAATGAGCAGTTCTTC.

The chain has TRBV30 and TRBJ2-7; D remains unclear. The CDR3 runs 12 residues. V was clipped by 5 bases and J by 8 bases, with 16 bases between them. Germline V CDR1 and CDR2: GTSNPN, SVGIG (reference sequence). The CDR3 protein is CAWEPWASKQYF. The CDR3 nucleotides are TGTGCCTGGGAACCTTGGGCCAGCAAGCAGTACTTC.

J is TRBJ2-7 and V is TRBV13; a possible D gene is TRBD1 (6 bases). The length of the CDR3 is 14 residues. Germline V gene sequence: CDR1 PRHDT, CDR2 FYEKMQ (reference sequence). The V end lost 3 bases, the J end lost 4 bases, and 13 bases lay between the germline ends. The DNA for the CDR3 is TGTGCCAGCAGCTTGCCCGGACAGACATACGAGCAGTACTTC. Translated: CASSLPGQTYEQYF.

This chain connects TRBV11-3 to TRBJ2-2, with D tentatively TRBD2 (5 bases). Trimming removed 5 bases from V and 2 bases from J, with 15 bases in between. The CDR3 spans 16 residues. Germline assignment: CDR1 SGHNT and CDR2 YENEEA. For the CDR3, the DNA is TGTGCCAGCAGCGCCTCCGGGCGGGTCAACACCGGGGAGCTGTTTTTT. Translating gives CASSASGRVNTGELFF. The variable domain in full, completed from reference TRBV11-3 and TRBJ2-2, reads EAGVVQSPRYKIIEKKQPVAFWCNPISGHNTLYWYLQNLGQGPELLIRYENEEAVDDSQLPKDRFSAERLKGVDSTLKIQPAELGDSAVYLCASSASGRVNTGELFFGEGSRLTVL.

The genes are TRBV2 and TRBJ2-7; TRBD2 might be the D (6 bases). The CDR3 contains 13 residues. Germline values: CDR1 SNHLY, CDR2 FYNNEI. Trimming pared 6 bases from V and 3 bases from J, leaving 12 bases between. The CDR3 sequence is CASRRRGDYEQYF. The CDR3 region has the DNA TGTGCCAGCAGGAGGAGGGGAGACTACGAGCAGTACTTC.

The gene calls are TRBV27 and TRBJ2-7; D gene unclear. V lost 2 bases, J lost 2 bases, and 7 bases lay in between. In germline, CDR1 is MNHEY, CDR2 SMNVEV (reference sequence). The CDR3 covers 13 residues. CDR3 protein: CASSLGAPYEQYF. The CDR3 region has the DNA TGTGCCAGCAGTTTAGGAGCCCCCTACGAGCAGTACTTC.

The chain recombines TRBV7-9 with TRBJ2-1; weak D call: TRBD2 (6 bases). V was trimmed by 8 bases and J by 5 bases, leaving 10 bases between them. The CDR3 has 12 residues. Germline CDR1 SEHNR, CDR2 FQNEAQ (reference sequence). The CDR3 region has the DNA TGTGCCAGCGGGGAGGTCCACAATGAGCAGTTCTTC. Residues: CASGEVHNEQFF.

The J gene is TRBJ2-2, the V gene TRBV5-4; D unresolved. This CDR3 comprises 16 residues. Per germline, CDR1 SGHNT and CDR2 YYREEE (reference sequence). V gave up 0 bases and J gave up 3 bases, with 12 bases separating them. CDR3: CASSLDSRTDTGELFF. The CDR3 DNA follows: TGTGCCAGCAGCTTGGACAGCCGTACCGACACCGGGGAGCTGTTTTTT.

This chain links TRBV7-3 with TRBJ2-3; the match to TRBD2 covers 8 bases. Germline V gives CDR1 SGHTA, CDR2 FQGTGA. The V segment lost 4 bases and the J segment 0 bases; nucleotides outside the gene matches: 3. The CDR3 consists of 15 residues. The CDR3 sequence: CASSSRGGSTDTQYF. CDR3 nucleotides: TGTGCCAGCAGCTCCCGCGGGGGGAGCACAGATACGCAGTATTTT.

This chain connects TRBV18 to TRBJ2-3; a weak D match, TRBD1 (5 bases). This CDR3 is 14 amino acids long. The V gene lost 2 bases and the J gene lost 2 bases, with 8 bases spanning the gap. CDR1 and CDR2 from the germline V gene are KGHSH and LQKENI. CDR3 DNA sequence: TGTGCCAGCTCACCAGAGACAGTCACAGATACGCAGTATTTT. Amino acid sequence: CASSPETVTDTQYF.

This sequence joins TRBV2 and TRBJ1-4; TRBD1 aligns across 7 bases. Germline CDR1 is SNHLY and CDR2 is FYNNEI. The CDR3 runs to 15 residues. The trim removed 3 bases at V and 5 bases at J, leaving 6 bases unmatched. The CDR3 region has the DNA TGTGCCAGCAGTGATCGAGGGGGCCCGAATGAAAAACTGTTTTTT. Translation gives CASSDRGGPNEKLFF.

This clone came up a few times. The genes are TRBV6-5 and TRBJ1-1; D is perhaps TRBD1 (5 bases). The CDR3 is 16 residues long. Trimming left V 0 bases short and J 6 bases short, with 17 bases between. CDR1 is MNHEY, CDR2 SVGAGI, per germline. CDR3 DNA: TGTGCCAGCAGTTACTCTTTTGGGGGGATGGCCTCTGAAGCTTTCTTT. Residues: CASSYSFGGMASEAFF.

This clone was observed once. This rearrangement joins TRBV11-2 to TRBJ2-3; 13 nucleotides line up with TRBD2. Germline CDR1 and CDR2: SGHAT and FQNNGV. This CDR3 spans 16 amino acids. With V trimmed by 6 bases and J by 4 bases, 7 bases remained unmatched. The CDR3 DNA reads as TGTGCCAGCAGACCACTAGCGGGAGGGGGTGCAGATACGCAGTATTTT. It yields the protein CASRPLAGGGADTQYF.

The V call is TRBV11-2, the J call TRBJ2-2, with D maybe TRBD1 (5 bases). The CDR3 covers 15 residues. Germline CDR1 SGHAT, CDR2 FQNNGV. V was pared by 2 bases and J by 3 bases, with 10 bases between. The DNA of the CDR3 is TGTGCCAGCAGCTTAAGTGGGGCTTACACCGGGGAGCTGTTTTTT. Translation gives CASSLSGAYTGELFF.

The CDR3 loop is CASSSQGEGYTF. CDR3 sequence (DNA): TGTGCCAGCAGCTCCCAGGGGGAGGGCTACACCTTC. The chain carries TRBV28 and TRBJ1-2; TRBD1 agrees at 7 bases. This CDR3 has 12 amino acids. Trimming removed 6 bases from V and 8 bases from J; junction bases left unmatched: 6. CDR1 and CDR2 from the germline V gene are MDHEN and SYDVKM.

This clone came up a few times. The V and J genes are TRBV30 and TRBJ1-1, with no clear D. CDR1 GTSNPN and CDR2 SVGIG come from the germline V gene (reference sequence). V dropped 0 bases and J dropped 8 bases, with 16 bases sitting between them. This CDR3 comprises 14 residues. The CDR3 protein is CAWSVSVTKPEAFF. Here the CDR3 DNA reads TGTGCCTGGAGTGTATCGGTCACCAAACCCGAAGCTTTCTTT.

The chain joins TRBV7-3 to TRBJ2-2, with a possible D match to TRBD1 (6 bases). This CDR3 comprises 15 residues. Trimming pared 1 base from V and 5 bases from J, leaving 11 bases between. From germline, CDR1 is SGHTA and CDR2 FQGTGA. CDR3 nucleotides: TGTGCCAGCAGCTTAAATGGGGGCGAAACCGGGGAGCTGTTTTTT. Its protein is CASSLNGGETGELFF.

This clone was found once. V and J are TRBV19 and TRBJ2-1; the match to TRBD2 covers 15 bases. CDR1 LNHDA and CDR2 SQIVND come from the germline V gene (reference sequence). This CDR3 is 19 amino acids long. J was trimmed by 2 bases and V by 3 bases; bases with no gene match: 8. The CDR3 DNA is TGTGCCAGTAGTATTAAGGGACTAGCGGGAGGACGCCCCTACAATGAGCAGTTCTTC. Residues: CASSIKGLAGGRPYNEQFF.

The chain joins TRBV28 to TRBJ1-2, with a tentative D call TRBD1 (5 bases). V shed 5 bases and J shed 6 bases, with 19 bases lying between them. The CDR3 has 15 amino acids. The germline V gene encodes CDR1 MDHEN and CDR2 SYDVKM. CDR3 protein: CASSPLDSGWDGYTF. In nucleotides, the CDR3 is TGTGCCAGCAGTCCCCTAGACAGTGGGTGGGATGGCTACACCTTC.

The V call is TRBV7-2, the J call TRBJ2-7; 7 nucleotides match TRBD1. Germline V gene data show CDR1 as SGHTA and CDR2 as FQGNSA. The CDR3 covers 13 residues. The ends lost 3 bases at V and 6 bases at J; junction bases unmatched: 5. CDR3 in amino acids: CASSFYRGSEQYF. The CDR3 nucleotides are TGTGCCAGCAGCTTTTACAGGGGTAGCGAGCAGTACTTC.

In this sample, this clone turned up once. V usage is TRBV4-2 and J usage is TRBJ2-1; 9 nucleotides match TRBD2. V lost 0 bases to trimming and J lost 0 bases; unmatched junction nucleotides: 0. The germline V gene has CDR1 LGHNA and CDR2 YNFKEQ. The CDR3 sequence is 16 residues long. CDR3 sequence: CASSQEGLASYNEQFF. CDR3 in DNA: TGTGCCAGCAGCCAAGAGGGACTAGCCTCCTACAATGAGCAGTTCTTC.

The rearrangement links TRBV28 to TRBJ2-6; 7 positions agree with TRBD2. Germline CDR1 is MDHEN and CDR2 is SYDVKM. CDR3 length equals 19 residues. V lost 8 bases to trimming and J lost 0 bases; unmatched junction nucleotides: 16. This CDR3 reads CASGHAGVQAYSGANVLTF. The CDR3 coding sequence is TGTGCCAGCGGTCACGCGGGGGTGCAGGCCTACTCTGGGGCCAACGTCCTGACTTTC.

CDR3 DNA: TGTGCCGCGGTTGGGGGGGATGCTAATGAAAAACTGTTTTTT. Translating it yields CAAVGGDANEKLFF. The chain uses TRBV6-7 and TRBJ1-4, with D perhaps TRBD1 (5 bases). TRBV6-7 is noted as an ORF with a role that remains uncertain. Trimming took 11 bases from V and 3 from J, leaving 16 bases between them. CDR3 length: 14 residues.

V is TRBV6-5 and J is TRBJ2-1; 10 nucleotides agree with TRBD2. Germline V gene data show CDR1 as MNHEY and CDR2 as SVGAGI. V lost 5 bases to trimming and J lost 3 bases; unmatched junction nucleotides: 1. The length of the CDR3 is 14 residues. The CDR3 reads CASSTSGIYNEQFF. The CDR3 coding sequence is TGTGCCAGCAGTACTAGCGGGATCTACAATGAGCAGTTCTTC.